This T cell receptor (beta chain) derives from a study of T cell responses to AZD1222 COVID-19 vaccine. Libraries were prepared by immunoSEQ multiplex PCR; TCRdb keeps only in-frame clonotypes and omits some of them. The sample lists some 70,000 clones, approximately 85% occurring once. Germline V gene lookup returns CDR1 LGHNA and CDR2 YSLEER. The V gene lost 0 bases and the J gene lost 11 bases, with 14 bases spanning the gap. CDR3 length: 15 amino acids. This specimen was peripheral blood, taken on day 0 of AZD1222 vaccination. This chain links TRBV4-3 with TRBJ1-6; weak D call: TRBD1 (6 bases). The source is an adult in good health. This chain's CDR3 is CASSQDIGGRAPLHF. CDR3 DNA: TGCGCCAGCAGCCAAGACATTGGGGGGCGGGCACCCCTCCACTTT.